Below are 21 T cell receptor beta chains sequenced from a single sample in a study of blood T cells in healthy people across ages. Next came a second PCR, run for about 7 to 12 cycles, which used a sample-barcoded 5' primer along with a J-beta primer mix. Each CDR3 protein gets one entry after TCRdb re-called the 5' RACE reads with MiXCR. This sample has some 1.7 million distinct CDR3 sequences, with roughly 27% found just once. The sample consisted of blood. Every receptor here comes from a woman in her 30s in good health.

Ten or more counts support this clonotype. In DNA form, the CDR3 reads TGTGCCATCAGTGACGGGAGGGATGAGCAGTTCTTC. Translation gives CAISDGRDEQFF. The chain is built from TRBV10-3 and TRBJ2-1; 8 bases are a match to TRBD2. The J segment lost 8 bases and the V segment lost 3 bases, leaving 0 bases of the junction unmatched. Germline-derived CDR1 and CDR2 are ENHRY and SYGVKD. This CDR3 has 12 residues.

This clonotype has at least ten counts. The V and J genes are TRBV6-5 and TRBJ2-7, with D possibly matching TRBD1 (6 bases). Germline V gene sequence: CDR1 MNHEY, CDR2 SVGAGI. Trimming took 5 bases from V and 2 from J, leaving 16 bases between them. The CDR3 totals 15 residues. CDR3 sequence reads: CASSAGAHPTYEQYF. DNA of the CDR3: TGTGCCAGCAGTGCAGGGGCCCACCCGACCTACGAGCAGTACTTC.

This clonotype was seen many times. The chain combines TRBV12-3 or TRBV12-4 with TRBJ2-7, with D possibly TRBD1 on 6 matching bases. V was trimmed by 1 base and J by 2 bases, leaving 15 bases between them. The CDR3 extends over 16 amino acids. CDR3 bases: TGTGCCAGCAGTTTAGACCTACGGACAGAGACCTACGAGCAGTACTTC. It encodes CASSLDLRTETYEQYF.

The chain links TRBV7-9 to TRBJ1-6; possible D gene TRBD1, 6 bases. Germline loops: CDR1 SEHNR, CDR2 FQNEAQ (reference sequence). V lost 4 bases, J lost 6 bases, and 16 bases lay in between. The CDR3 loop spans 16 amino acids. This CDR3 is CASSSERARGNSPLHF. The CDR3, as DNA: TGTGCCAGCAGCTCGGAGCGGGCCAGGGGTAATTCACCCCTCCACTTT.

This clonotype was counted a few times. The chain combines TRBV7-3 with TRBJ1-1, with TRBD1 matching 9 bases. Germline values: CDR1 SGHTA, CDR2 FQGTGA. V was clipped by 6 bases and J by 7 bases; unmatched bases: 6. CDR3 length: 13 amino acids. The CDR3, as DNA: TGTGCCAGCAGTAGGGGACAGGGCCTTGAAGCTTTCTTT. It specifies CASSRGQGLEAFF.

This chain uses TRBV12-3 or TRBV12-4 with TRBJ2-6; D is possibly TRBD1 or TRBD2 (5 bases each). V gave up 7 bases and J gave up 0 bases, with 16 bases separating them. CDR3 length: 17 residues. The CDR3 sequence: CASTRERGASGANVLTF. Here the CDR3 DNA reads TGTGCCAGCACCCGGGAAAGGGGCGCCTCTGGGGCCAACGTCCTGACTTTC.

This clonotype was observed once. This may be a read error, as it is one base from a much larger clone. This rearrangement joins TRBV12-3 or TRBV12-4 to TRBJ2-5; D is ambiguous. The tail of the sequence fits TRBJ2-7 better, so the J call may be wrong. CDR3 length: 14 amino acids. CDR3 region: CASSLVRSMHEQYF. The CDR3 coding sequence is TGTGCCAGCAGTTTGGTGAGGAGTATGCACGAGCAGTACTTC.

With respect to this clonotype: At one end the junction does not follow the germline gene, possibly because of a read error. This chain joins TRBV4-1 and TRBJ2-5, with 8 positions matching TRBD2. The CDR3 covers 16 residues. Germline loops: CDR1 MGHRA, CDR2 YSYEKL. CDR3 nucleotides: TGCGCCAGCAGCCGAGGTAGCGGGACCAACCAAGAGACCCAGGACTTC. This codes for CASSRGSGTNQETQDF.

The chain carries TRBV3-1 and TRBJ2-5; D ambiguous. V lost 4 bases to trimming and J lost 5 bases, with 14 bases between them. CDR1 and CDR2 (germline): LGHDT, YNNKEL (reference sequence). The CDR3 is 14 amino acids. In nucleotides, the CDR3 is TGTGCCAGCAGCCTTCACGGATCTAGTGAGACCCAGTACTTC. Translating it yields CASSLHGSSETQYF.

This clonotype was recorded a few times. The chain couples TRBV12-3 or TRBV12-4 to TRBJ2-5; no clear D. The germline V and J ends were trimmed by 3 bases and 5 bases, with 13 bases remaining between them. This CDR3 contains 14 residues. The DNA of the CDR3 is TGTGCCAGCAGTTTTTATAGGGTGGGGGAGACCCAGTACTTC. Amino acids: CASSFYRVGETQYF.

This clonotype was seen a few times. This chain joins TRBV15 and TRBJ2-5, with TRBD2 as a possible D gene (5 bases). The V end was cut by 0 bases, the J end by 2 bases, with 7 bases between. The CDR3 covers 14 residues. Germline CDR1 reads LNHNV; CDR2 reads YYDKDF (reference sequence). CDR3 DNA: TGTGCCACCAGCAGAGAGGCGGGTCAAGAGACCCAGTACTTC. This translates into CATSREAGQETQYF.

V usage is TRBV5-1 and J usage is TRBJ2-5, with D possibly TRBD2 on 6 matching bases. Germline V gene sequence: CDR1 SGHRS, CDR2 YFSETQ. The CDR3 consists of 14 residues. V shed 5 bases and J shed 5 bases, with 16 bases lying between them. The CDR3 bases are TGCGCCAGCAGTCATGGTGCGGGATCGGAGACCCAGTACTTC. Translated, it gives CASSHGAGSETQYF. Full variable domain (remainder filled in from reference TRBV5-1 and TRBJ2-5): KAGVTQTPRYLIKTRGQQVTLSCSPISGHRSVSWYQQTPGQGLQFLFEYFSETQRNKGNFPGRFSGRQFSNSRSEMNVSTLELGDSALYLCASSHGAGSETQYFGPGTRLLVL.

For this clonotype: Here the CDR3 omits its conserved ending phenylalanine or tryptophan, so a read error is the likely source. The J gene is TRBJ1-2, the V gene TRBV29-1, with no clear D. The CDR3 is 12 amino acids. V was shortened by 4 bases and J by 2 bases, with 8 bases between the two germline ends. Germline values: CDR1 SQVTM, CDR2 ANQGSEA. The CDR3 DNA follows: TGCAGCGTTGGAGACACAAACTATGGCTACACCTTA. Its translation is CSVGDTNYGYTL.

Notes on this clonotype: It may be a read error: a sequence one base away is much more abundant. The J gene is TRBJ2-5, the V gene TRBV7-2, with 7 bases aligning to TRBD1. The DNA matches TRBJ2-7 better at its end, which makes the J call doubtful. Germline V lookup: CDR1 SGHTA, CDR2 FQGNSA. This CDR3 spans 13 amino acids. CDR3 loop: CASRYTGDREQYF. The DNA for the CDR3 is TGTGCCAGCAGATATACAGGGGATCGCGAGCAGTACTTC.

This clonotype was counted a few times. The chain combines TRBV28 with TRBJ1-5; D is ambiguous. CDR3 size: 15 residues. V lost 3 bases to trimming and J lost 3 bases, with 12 bases between them. Germline CDR1 and CDR2: MDHEN and SYDVKM. CDR3 sequence reads: CASSLAGAYNQPQHF. DNA of the CDR3: TGTGCCAGCAGTTTGGCAGGTGCCTACAATCAGCCCCAGCATTTT.

This clonotype has more than one count but fewer than ten. The chain recombines TRBV20-1 with TRBJ2-7, with a possible D match to TRBD2 (6 bases). The germline gives CDR1 DFQATT, CDR2 SNEGSKA (reference sequence). CDR3 length equals 14 residues. The V and J ends lost 1 base and 9 bases respectively, with 19 bases between them. The CDR3 nucleotides read TGCAGTGCTAGAGGACGGCTGGGCGGGAACGGGCAGTACTTC. It is translated as CSARGRLGGNGQYF.

Concerning this clonotype itself: This clone may be a read error of a much larger clone one base away. The J gene is TRBJ1-2, the V gene TRBV12-3 or TRBV12-4; 11 bases are shared with TRBD1. This CDR3 region has 14 residues. The CDR3 DNA reads as TGTGCCAGCAGTTTTGGGACAGGGGGGGATGGCTGCACCTTC. This sequence encodes CASSFGTGGDGCTF.

This clonotype was counted only a few times. The rearrangement joins TRBV10-2 to TRBJ2-2; the D is unclear. This CDR3 contains 13 residues. Looked up from germline, CDR1 is WSHSY and CDR2 is SAAADI. The V gene lost 8 bases and the J gene lost 5 bases, with 12 bases spanning the gap. CDR3 nucleotides: TGCGCCAGCGGGCTTGAGAGTACCGGGGAGCTGTTTTTT. Its translation is CASGLESTGELFF.

This clonotype was recorded at least ten times. The chain carries TRBV5-1 and TRBJ2-7; tentatively, D is TRBD1 (6 bases). Deletions cut 3 bases from V and 0 bases from J, with 13 bases between. The CDR3 is made up of 15 amino acids. Germline CDR1 and CDR2: SGHRS and YFSETQ. The CDR3 nucleotides are TGCGCCAGCAGCTCCCAACAGGGCAGCTCCTACGAGCAGTACTTC. Amino acid sequence: CASSSQQGSSYEQYF.

This clonotype showed up many times. This chain connects TRBV12-3 or TRBV12-4 to TRBJ2-1; D is unclear. Between the trimmed V and J ends, which lost 3 bases and 5 bases, there was a span of 14 bases. The CDR3 has 15 amino acids. The CDR3 reads CASSFWGQINNEQFF. The DNA of the CDR3 is TGTGCCAGCAGTTTCTGGGGTCAGATTAACAATGAGCAGTTCTTC.

This clonotype has a handful of counts. The chain carries TRBV12-3 or TRBV12-4 and TRBJ1-4, with D unresolved. V was clipped by 6 bases and J by 0 bases, with 11 bases between them. The CDR3 spans 15 residues. CDR3: CASRKDRTTNEKLFF. CDR3 nucleotides: TGTGCCAGCAGAAAGGACCGAACAACTAATGAAAAACTGTTTTTT.